The 14 T cell receptor beta chains below all came from one sample that was sequenced in a study of beta chain features in type 1 diabetes. The authors reverse transcribed all of the isolated RNA, so sequencing captured expressed TCRB transcripts. Clones were sequenced by immunoSEQ multiplex PCR, and TCRdb holds only the in-frame ones, with some missing. In the table there are 150,000 or so clones, about 9.2% of which are singletons. Sequenced: central memory CD4+ T cells from blood. The receptors come from a young man in good health.

The chain links TRBV11-2 to TRBJ1-3, with 9 nucleotides matching TRBD1. V was clipped by 5 bases and J by 3 bases; unmatched bases: 5. CDR3 length: 15 residues. Germline loops: CDR1 SGHAT, CDR2 FQNNGV. Here the CDR3 reads CASSRRDRDGNTIYF. In DNA form, the CDR3 reads TGTGCCAGCAGCCGCCGGGACAGGGATGGAAACACCATATATTTT.

A few counts support this clone. This CDR3 is CASSLTDKNNYGYTF. DNA of the CDR3: TGCGCCAGCAGCTTGACAGACAAGAACAACTATGGCTACACCTTC. The chain carries TRBV5-1 and TRBJ1-2; D unresolved. V dropped 1 base and J dropped 2 bases, with 12 bases sitting between them. CDR3 length: 15 amino acids. Per germline, CDR1 SGHRS and CDR2 YFSETQ. The whole variable domain, filled in from reference TRBV5-1 and TRBJ1-2, reads KAGVTQTPRYLIKTRGQQVTLSCSPISGHRSVSWYQQTPGQGLQFLFEYFSETQRNKGNFPGRFSGRQFSNSRSEMNVSTLELGDSALYLCASSLTDKNNYGYTFGSGTRLTVV.

This clone has just a few counts. This rearrangement joins TRBV28 to TRBJ2-3; a possible D gene is TRBD1 (6 bases). The V end lost 10 bases, the J end lost 2 bases, and 16 bases lay between the germline ends. Germline CDR1 MDHEN, CDR2 SYDVKM. The CDR3 runs 14 residues. CDR3 nucleotides: TGTGCCACCACGACGGGACACACCACAGATACGCAGTATTTT. Translated, it gives CATTTGHTTDTQYF.

The chain recombines TRBV2 with TRBJ2-3; D call uncertain. CDR3 length: 12 amino acids. V shed 7 bases and J shed 0 bases, with 5 bases lying between them. Germline CDR1 SNHLY, CDR2 FYNNEI. CDR3 DNA sequence: TGTGCCAGCAAAGAGAGCACAGATACGCAGTATTTT. Translation gives CASKESTDTQYF.

Notes on this clone: Other DNA sequences in this sample translate to the same CDR3. The chain joins TRBV7-2 to TRBJ2-3, with D possibly being TRBD1 (5 bases). V was shortened by 3 bases and J by 1 base, with 8 bases between the two germline ends. Germline loops: CDR1 SGHTA, CDR2 FQGNSA. CDR3 size: 14 residues. CDR3: CASSLARGTDTQYF. The CDR3 DNA is TGTGCCAGCAGCTTGGCCAGGGGCACAGATACGCAGTATTTT.

The chain couples TRBV6-6 to TRBJ2-7, with 8 nucleotides matching TRBD2. From germline, CDR1 is MNHNY and CDR2 SVGAGI (reference sequence). V trimming: 2 bases; J trimming: 3 bases; junction bases outside the gene matches: 3. The CDR3 loop spans 14 amino acids. The CDR3 loop reads CASSYPGGDYEQYF. DNA for the CDR3: TGTGCCAGCAGTTACCCGGGGGGGGACTACGAGCAGTACTTC.

J is TRBJ2-1 and V is TRBV7-8; D is possibly TRBD1 (6 bases). The CDR3 covers 14 residues. The V and J ends lost 4 bases and 5 bases respectively, with 12 bases between them. Germline V gene sequence: CDR1 SGHVS, CDR2 FQNEAQ. This CDR3 is CASSYRVGNNEQFF. The CDR3, as DNA: TGTGCCAGCAGCTACAGGGTGGGGAACAATGAGCAGTTCTTC.

This clone was counted between two and nine times. Other DNA sequences in the sample encode the same CDR3. V usage is TRBV29-1 and J usage is TRBJ2-7; 7 bases agree with TRBD1. The CDR3 is 12 residues long. The junction had 7 bases not matched to a gene; V was cut back by 6 bases and J by 5 bases. Per the germline V gene, CDR1 is SQVTM and CDR2 is ANQGSEA. The CDR3 loop is CSVGTGVHEQYF. CDR3 bases: TGCAGCGTCGGCACAGGGGTCCACGAGCAGTACTTC.

About this clone: Other DNA sequences in this sample translate to the same CDR3. The chain links TRBV4-3 to TRBJ1-2; D gene uncertain. Per the germline V gene, CDR1 is LGHNA and CDR2 is YSLEER. The CDR3 totals 14 residues. With 0 bases removed from V and 1 base from J, the gap between germline ends came to 6 bases. CDR3 DNA: TGCGCCAGCAGCCAAGACAGGCATAACTATGGCTACACCTTC. This gives the protein CASSQDRHNYGYTF.

This chain connects TRBV7-3 to TRBJ2-5, with TRBD2 identical over 9 bases. Unmatched junction bases numbered 3, after V lost 2 bases and J lost 5 bases. The CDR3 sequence is 14 residues long. Germline CDR1 SGHTA, CDR2 FQGTGA. CDR3 nucleotide sequence: TGTGCCAGCAGCTTAGCGGGGGGGCGTGAGACCCAGTACTTC. Its protein product is CASSLAGGRETQYF.

The chain joins TRBV4-2 to TRBJ2-5, with 9 bases that match TRBD2. V was clipped by 0 bases and J by 1 base; unmatched bases: 6. The CDR3 contains 17 residues. Germline lookup yields CDR1 LGHNA and CDR2 YNFKEQ. The CDR3 nucleotides are TGTGCCAGCAGCCAAGATTGGGCTAGCGGGGCCCAAGAGACCCAGTACTTC. Translated, it gives CASSQDWASGAQETQYF.

The rearrangement joins TRBV5-1 to TRBJ2-2, with D tentatively TRBD2 (5 bases). Germline V gene lookup returns CDR1 SGHRS and CDR2 YFSETQ. The ends were cut back, 0 bases at V and 1 base at J, with 10 bases in the middle. The CDR3 has 16 residues. The CDR3 protein is CASSLVVGGNTGELFF. The CDR3 bases are TGCGCCAGCAGCTTGGTGGTTGGAGGGAACACCGGGGAGCTGTTTTTT.

The chain couples TRBV6-6 to TRBJ2-7; the D gene is possibly TRBD1 (7 bases). CDR3 length: 15 residues. V was pared by 6 bases and J by 2 bases, with 17 bases between. The V gene's germline CDR1 is MNHNY and CDR2 SVGAGI (reference sequence). CDR3 sequence reads: CASRPQGGWTYEQYF. CDR3 DNA sequence: TGTGCCAGCAGACCCCAGGGGGGATGGACCTACGAGCAGTACTTC.

CDR3 region: CASSIRTGRSGELFF. In DNA form, the CDR3 reads TGCGCCAGCAGCATTCGGACAGGTAGATCCGGGGAGCTGTTTTTT. The chain has TRBV5-1 and TRBJ2-2; TRBD1 agrees at 7 bases. This CDR3 is 15 amino acids long. Germline CDR1 SGHRS, CDR2 YFSETQ. The trim removed 4 bases at V and 6 bases at J, leaving 9 bases unmatched.